Shown below are 4 T cell receptor beta chains from a single sample sequenced in a study of blood T cell repertoires in COVID-19. Sequenced by immunoSEQ multiplex PCR; TCRdb stores in-frame clones only, minus some. The table has 25,000 to 35,000 clones, about 90% seen once. The specimen sequenced was peripheral blood. These receptors came from a human donor in a cohort sampled during active COVID-19.

This chain joins TRBV4-2 and TRBJ2-1, with unresolved D. The CDR3 sequence is 15 residues long. V shed 4 bases and J shed 3 bases, with 13 bases lying between them. Germline V lookup: CDR1 LGHNA, CDR2 YNFKEQ. In DNA, the CDR3 is TGTGCCAGCAGCCCCGAGGCAGAGGTCTACAATGAGCAGTTCTTC. This gives the protein CASSPEAEVYNEQFF.

This chain links TRBV10-1 with TRBJ1-1; TRBD1 matches 9 bases. V lost 5 bases and J lost 3; bases outside the gene matches: 16. Germline lookup yields CDR1 WNHNN and CDR2 SYGVQD (reference sequence). The CDR3 spans 18 residues. CDR3 region: CASSNPRDRDIGDTEAFF. The CDR3 DNA is TGCGCCAGCAGTAACCCCCGGGACAGGGATATAGGGGACACTGAAGCTTTCTTT.

This clone was detected only once. This chain joins TRBV19 and TRBJ1-3, with D hard to call. The CDR3 spans 15 residues. The germline gives CDR1 LNHDA, CDR2 SQIVND (reference sequence). The V gene lost 2 bases and the J gene lost 4 bases, with 12 bases spanning the gap. CDR3 DNA sequence: TGTGCCAGTAGTATAATGGCCGTTGGCGGAAACACCATATATTTT. This codes for CASSIMAVGGNTIYF.

This clone was seen a single time. The chain uses TRBV9 and TRBJ2-1, with 7 positions matching TRBD2. The V gene end was trimmed by 4 bases and the J gene end by 8 bases; junction bases not matched to a gene: 12. The germline CDR1 and CDR2 sequences are SGDLS and YYNGEE. This CDR3 contains 15 residues. The CDR3 bases are TGTGCCAGCAGCCCCCAGAGCGGGAACCCCGATGAGCAGTTCTTC. This gives the protein CASSPQSGNPDEQFF. Full variable domain (outside the CDR3, taken from reference TRBV9 and TRBJ2-1): DSGVTQTPKHLITATGQRVTLRCSPRSGDLSVYWYQQSLDQGLQFLIQYYNGEERAKGNILERFSAQQFPDLHSELNLSSLELGDSALYFCASSPQSGNPDEQFFGPGTRLTVL.